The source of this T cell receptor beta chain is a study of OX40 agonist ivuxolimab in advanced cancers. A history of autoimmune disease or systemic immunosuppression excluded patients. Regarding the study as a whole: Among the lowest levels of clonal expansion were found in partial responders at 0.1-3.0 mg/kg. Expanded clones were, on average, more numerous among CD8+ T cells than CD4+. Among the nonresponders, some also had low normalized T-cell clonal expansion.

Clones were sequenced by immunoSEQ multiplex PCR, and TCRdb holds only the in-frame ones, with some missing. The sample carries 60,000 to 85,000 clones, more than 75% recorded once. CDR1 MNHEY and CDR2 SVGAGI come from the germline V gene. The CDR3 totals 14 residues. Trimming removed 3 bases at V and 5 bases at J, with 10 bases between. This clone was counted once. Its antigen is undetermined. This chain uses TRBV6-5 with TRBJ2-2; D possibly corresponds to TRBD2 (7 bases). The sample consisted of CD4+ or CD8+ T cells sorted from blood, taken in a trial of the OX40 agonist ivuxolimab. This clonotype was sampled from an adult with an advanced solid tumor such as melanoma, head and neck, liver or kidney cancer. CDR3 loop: CASSYGGATGELFF. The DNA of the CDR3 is TGTGCCAGCAGTTATGGGGGGGCTACCGGGGAGCTGTTTTTT.